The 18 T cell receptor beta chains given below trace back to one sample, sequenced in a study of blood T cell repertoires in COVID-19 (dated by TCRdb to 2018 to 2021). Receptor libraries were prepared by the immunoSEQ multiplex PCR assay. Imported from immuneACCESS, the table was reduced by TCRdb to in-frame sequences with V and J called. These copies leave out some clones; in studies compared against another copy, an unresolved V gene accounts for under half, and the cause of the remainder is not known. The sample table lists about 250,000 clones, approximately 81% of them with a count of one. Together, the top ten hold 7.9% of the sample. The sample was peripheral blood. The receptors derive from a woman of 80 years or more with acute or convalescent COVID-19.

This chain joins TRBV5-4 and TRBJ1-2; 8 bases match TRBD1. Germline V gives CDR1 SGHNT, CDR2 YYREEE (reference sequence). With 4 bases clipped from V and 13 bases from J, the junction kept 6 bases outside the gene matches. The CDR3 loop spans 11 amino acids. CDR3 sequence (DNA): TGTGCCAGCAGCGCCGACAGGGGTGCCACCTTC. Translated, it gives CASSADRGATF.

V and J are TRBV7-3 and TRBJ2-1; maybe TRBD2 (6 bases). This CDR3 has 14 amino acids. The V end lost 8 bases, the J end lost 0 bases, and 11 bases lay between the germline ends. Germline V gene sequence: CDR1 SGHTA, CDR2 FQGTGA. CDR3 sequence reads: CASRRASSYNEQFF. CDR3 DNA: TGTGCCAGCCGGAGGGCTAGCTCCTACAATGAGCAGTTCTTC. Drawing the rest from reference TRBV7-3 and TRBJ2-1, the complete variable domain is GAGVSQTPSNKVTEKGKYVELRCDPISGHTALYWYRQSLGQGPEFLIYFQGTGAADDSGLPNDRFFAVRPEGSVSTLKIQRTERGDSAVYLCASRRASSYNEQFFGPGTRLTVL.

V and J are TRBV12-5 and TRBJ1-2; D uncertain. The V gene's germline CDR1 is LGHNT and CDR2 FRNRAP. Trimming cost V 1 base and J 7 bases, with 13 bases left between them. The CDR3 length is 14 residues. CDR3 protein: CASGLGTEMGGYTF. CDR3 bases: TGTGCTAGTGGTTTGGGAACGGAGATGGGTGGCTACACCTTC. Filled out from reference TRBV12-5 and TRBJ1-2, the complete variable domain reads DARVTQTPRHKVTEMGQEVTMRCQPILGHNTVFWYRQTMMQGLELLAYFRNRAPLDDSGMPKDRFSAEMPDATLATLKIQPSEPRDSAVYFCASGLGTEMGGYTFGSGTRLTVV.

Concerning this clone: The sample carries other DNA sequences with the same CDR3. Written as DNA, the CDR3 is TGCGCCAGCAGCCTCGGACAGGTCTCTGGAAACACCATATATTTT. Its protein is CASSLGQVSGNTIYF. V and J are TRBV5-1 and TRBJ1-3; 7 bases are shared with TRBD1. Germline CDR1 is SGHRS and CDR2 is YFSETQ. Unmatched junction bases numbered 4, after V lost 4 bases and J lost 0 bases. There are 15 residues in the CDR3.

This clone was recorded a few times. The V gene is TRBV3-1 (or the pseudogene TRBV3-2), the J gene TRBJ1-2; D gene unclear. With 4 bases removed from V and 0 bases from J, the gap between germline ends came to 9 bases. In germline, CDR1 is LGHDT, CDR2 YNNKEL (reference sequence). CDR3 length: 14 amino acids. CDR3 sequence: CASSPREANYGYTF. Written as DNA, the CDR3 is TGTGCCAGCAGCCCCCGCGAAGCTAACTATGGCTACACCTTC.

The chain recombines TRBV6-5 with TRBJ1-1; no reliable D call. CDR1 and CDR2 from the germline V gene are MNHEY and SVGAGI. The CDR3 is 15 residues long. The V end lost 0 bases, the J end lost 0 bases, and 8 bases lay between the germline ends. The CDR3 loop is CASSYSADMNTEAFF. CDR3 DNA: TGTGCCAGCAGTTACTCTGCGGATATGAACACTGAAGCTTTCTTT.

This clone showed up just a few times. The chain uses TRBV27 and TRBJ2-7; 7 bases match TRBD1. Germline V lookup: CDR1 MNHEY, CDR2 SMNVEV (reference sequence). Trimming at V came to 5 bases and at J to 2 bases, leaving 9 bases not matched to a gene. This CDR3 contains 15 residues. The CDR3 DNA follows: TGTGCCAGCAGTCGTCCGGGACAGAGTCCCTACGAGCAGTACTTC. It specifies CASSRPGQSPYEQYF.

CDR3 sequence (DNA): TGTGCCAGCTCACCTTCCAGCGATAGACCTATATCCGGCTACACCTTC. Its translation is CASSPSSDRPISGYTF. This rearrangement joins TRBV18 to TRBJ1-2; D uncertain. V lost 3 bases to trimming and J lost 8 bases, with 22 bases between them. Germline CDR1 and CDR2: KGHSH and LQKENI. The CDR3 is 16 residues long.

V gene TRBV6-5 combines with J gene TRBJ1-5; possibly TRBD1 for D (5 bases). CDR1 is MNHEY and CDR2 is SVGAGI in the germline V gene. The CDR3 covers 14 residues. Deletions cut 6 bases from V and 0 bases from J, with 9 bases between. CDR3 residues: CASRLGGSNQPQHF. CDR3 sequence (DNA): TGTGCCAGCAGGTTGGGGGGTAGCAATCAGCCCCAGCATTTT.

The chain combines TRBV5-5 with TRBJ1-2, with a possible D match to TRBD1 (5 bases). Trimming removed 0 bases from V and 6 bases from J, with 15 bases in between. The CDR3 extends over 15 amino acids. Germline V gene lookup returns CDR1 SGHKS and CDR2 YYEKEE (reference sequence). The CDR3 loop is CASSLEAGISDGYTF. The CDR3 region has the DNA TGTGCCAGCAGCTTGGAGGCAGGGATCTCTGATGGCTACACCTTC.

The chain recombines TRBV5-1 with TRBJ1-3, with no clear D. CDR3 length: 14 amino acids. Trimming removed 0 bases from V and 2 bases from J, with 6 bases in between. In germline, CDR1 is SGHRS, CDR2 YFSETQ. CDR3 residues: CASSLGSAGNTIYF. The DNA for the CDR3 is TGCGCCAGCAGCTTGGGCAGTGCTGGAAACACCATATATTTT.

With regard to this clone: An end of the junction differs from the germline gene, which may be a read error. The CDR3 protein is CASSLGSEEGGLFF. The CDR3 DNA follows: TGTGCCAGCAGTTTAGGATCTGAGGAAGGGGGGCTGTTTTTT. The genes are TRBV28 and TRBJ2-2; a possible D gene is TRBD1 (6 bases). The CDR3 totals 14 residues. Germline V CDR1 and CDR2: MDHEN, SYDVKM.

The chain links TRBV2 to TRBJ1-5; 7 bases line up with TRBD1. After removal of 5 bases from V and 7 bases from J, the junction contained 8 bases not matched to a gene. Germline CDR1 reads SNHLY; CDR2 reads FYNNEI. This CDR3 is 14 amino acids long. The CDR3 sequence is CASSPGTAGQPQHF. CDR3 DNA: TGTGCCAGCAGTCCCGGGACAGCGGGCCAGCCCCAGCATTTT.

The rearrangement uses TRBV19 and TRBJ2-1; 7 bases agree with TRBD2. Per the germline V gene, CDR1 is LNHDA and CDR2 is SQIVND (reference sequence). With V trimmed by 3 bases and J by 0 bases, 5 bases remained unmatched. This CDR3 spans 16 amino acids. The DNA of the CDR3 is TGTGCCAGTAGTATTACTAGCGCAAGCTCCTACAATGAGCAGTTCTTC. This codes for CASSITSASSYNEQFF.

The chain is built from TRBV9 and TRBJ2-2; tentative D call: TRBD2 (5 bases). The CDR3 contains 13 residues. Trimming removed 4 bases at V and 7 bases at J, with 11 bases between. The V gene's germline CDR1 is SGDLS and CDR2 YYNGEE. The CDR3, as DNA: TGTGCCAGCAGCTTCCGAGGGAGCGGGGAGCTGTTTTTT. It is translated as CASSFRGSGELFF.

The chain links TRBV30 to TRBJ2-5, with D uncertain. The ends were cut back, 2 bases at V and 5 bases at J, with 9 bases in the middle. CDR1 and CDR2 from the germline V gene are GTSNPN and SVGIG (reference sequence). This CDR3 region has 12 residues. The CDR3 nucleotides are TGTGCCTGGAGTTCTGGCATGGAGACCCAGTACTTC. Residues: CAWSSGMETQYF.

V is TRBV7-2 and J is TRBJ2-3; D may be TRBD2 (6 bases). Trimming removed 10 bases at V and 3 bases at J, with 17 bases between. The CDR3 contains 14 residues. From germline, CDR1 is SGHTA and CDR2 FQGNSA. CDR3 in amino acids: CATSPEGRTDTQYF. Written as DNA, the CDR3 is TGTGCCACTAGCCCGGAGGGGAGAACAGATACGCAGTATTTT.

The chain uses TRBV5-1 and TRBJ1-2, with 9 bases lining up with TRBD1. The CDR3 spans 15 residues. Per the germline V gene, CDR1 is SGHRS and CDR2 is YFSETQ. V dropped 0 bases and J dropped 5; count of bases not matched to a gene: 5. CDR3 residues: CASSLDRGREYGYTF. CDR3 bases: TGCGCCAGCAGCTTGGACAGGGGGCGCGAATATGGCTACACCTTC. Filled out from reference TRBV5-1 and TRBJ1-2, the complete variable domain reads KAGVTQTPRYLIKTRGQQVTLSCSPISGHRSVSWYQQTPGQGLQFLFEYFSETQRNKGNFPGRFSGRQFSNSRSEMNVSTLELGDSALYLCASSLDRGREYGYTFGSGTRLTVV.